These T cell receptor beta chains were read from a single sample in a study of blood T cell repertoires in COVID-19. Assay: immunoSEQ multiplex PCR; the TCRdb copy retains only in-frame clones and omits some. The table has around 400,000 clones, roughly 86% seen once. Sequencing was carried out using PBMCs or T cells enriched from blood (not recorded which). Receptor source: a woman in her 30s who had recovered from COVID-19. Both conserved end residues are part of each CDR3. Fields, in order: CDR3 length, V gene, clone size, D gene, J gene, CDR3 DNA, CDR3 protein. The D gene is left open where the match is weak. For some rows the clone size is stated as once, few or many, or as a class when expanded; others skip it.

17	TRBV12-5	-	TRBD1	TRBJ1-6	TGTGCTAGTGGTTTGGTATTGCGGGACAGGGGGAATTCACCCCTCCACTTT	CASGLVLRDRGNSPLHF
14	TRBV7-2	once	TRBD1	TRBJ2-5	TGTGCCAGCAGCTTACGGGACAGTCAAGAGACCCAGTACTTC	CASSLRDSQETQYF
15	TRBV6-5	-	TRBD1	TRBJ1-2	TGTGCCAGCGGACCTAGACAGGGGGCGCCGGGGGGCTACACCTTC	CASGPRQGAPGGYTF
15	TRBV27	once	-	TRBJ2-5	TGTGCCAGCAGTTTAACAGGTCTCAACCAAGAGACCCAGTACTTC	CASSLTGLNQETQYF
15	TRBV9	-	-	TRBJ2-5	TGTGCCAGCAGCGTGGGGGGAAGGCAGGGAGAGACCCAGTACTTC	CASSVGGRQGETQYF
15	TRBV30	-	-	TRBJ1-3	TGTGCCTGGAGTCCCGGGGGAGGGAGAGGAAACACCATATATTTT	CAWSPGGGRGNTIYF
17	TRBV6-1	-	TRBD1	TRBJ1-2	TGTGCCAGCAGTGCCGGACCCGGGACAGTATCTAACTATGGCTACACCTTC	CASSAGPGTVSNYGYTF
14	TRBV19	-	-	TRBJ1-5	TGTGCCAGTCTTTCACCAGGAAGCAATCAGCCCCAGCATTTT	CASLSPGSNQPQHF
17	TRBV11-2	-	-	TRBJ2-3	TGTGCCAGCAGCTCCGGGGGGCAGGGAGGGTCGGCAGATACGCAGTATTTT	CASSSGGQGGSADTQYF
13	TRBV7-3	once	-	TRBJ1-2	TGTGCCAGCAGCTTAGGAGGGTTTGTTGGCTACACCTTC	CASSLGGFVGYTF
16	TRBV11-2	once	TRBD1	TRBJ2-5	TGTGCCAGCAGCTTAGGGGACAGGGGGAATCGGGAGACCCAGTACTTC	CASSLGDRGNRETQYF
15	TRBV6-5	-	-	TRBJ1-4	TGTGCCAGCAGTTCCCGGGGGGCAACTAATGAAAAACTGTTTTTT	CASSSRGATNEKLFF
15	TRBV4-3	-	TRBD1	TRBJ2-3	TGCGCCAGCAGCCTAACCGGGACAGGGATAGATACGCAGTATTTT	CASSLTGTGIDTQYF
17	TRBV5-1	-	TRBD2	TRBJ2-2	TGCGCCAGCAGCTCAGGACTAGCGGGAGGCGCGGCCGGGGAGCTGTTTTTT	CASSSGLAGGAAGELFF
14	TRBV2	-	TRBD1	TRBJ1-4	TGTGCCAGCTCATGGGACAGGGGTGATGAAAAACTGTTTTTT	CASSWDRGDEKLFF
16	TRBV27	-	TRBD1	TRBJ1-2	TGTGCCAGCAGCCAGAGCAGGAGACAGGGGTATTATGGCTACACCTTC	CASSQSRRQGYYGYTF
18	TRBV30	-	-	TRBJ2-6	TGTGCCTGGACCAACCCAAGGGGCGCGGTCCCTGGGGCCAACGTCCTGACTTTC	CAWTNPRGAVPGANVLTF
16	TRBV5-6	-	TRBD1	TRBJ2-2	TGTGCCAGCAGCATTACAGGGGGCTGGTTCGCCGGGGAGCTGTTTTTT	CASSITGGWFAGELFF
14	TRBV11-2	few	-	TRBJ1-2	TGTGCCAGCAGCTTGTACCGGGGTGGATATGGCTACACCTTC	CASSLYRGGYGYTF
15	TRBV27	-	-	TRBJ1-4	TGTGCCAGCAGCCCGAGACTATCAACTAATGAAAAACTGTTTTTT	CASSPRLSTNEKLFF
16	TRBV4-1	once	-	TRBJ1-2	TGCGCCAGCACCTCAACCCTTCGACAGACGATTTATGGCTACACCTTC	CASTSTLRQTIYGYTF
15	TRBV9	-	TRBD2	TRBJ2-2	TGTGCCAGCAGCGTAGGCGGGAGACGGACCGGGGAGCTGTTTTTT	CASSVGGRRTGELFF
17	TRBV5-1	-	TRBD1	TRBJ1-6	TGCGCCAGCAGCACGGGACAGGGGGCCTCCTATAATTCACCCCTCCACTTT	CASSTGQGASYNSPLHF
15	TRBV7-3	few	-	TRBJ2-7	TGTGCCAGCAGCTCGCTTACTGGGGGGAACGACGAGCAGTACTTC	CASSSLTGGNDEQYF
18	TRBV27	-	TRBD1	TRBJ1-1	TGTGCCAGCAGTTTACATTCGGACAGGGGGCGGGCGAACACTGAAGCTTTCTTT	CASSLHSDRGRANTEAFF
14	TRBV19	-	TRBD1	TRBJ2-3	TGTGCCAGTAGTCCTCGGACAGGCCCAGATACGCAGTATTTT	CASSPRTGPDTQYF
15	TRBV19	-	-	TRBJ2-6	TGTGCCAGTAGAAACAGGGCCTCTGGGGCCAACGTCCTGACTTTC	CASRNRASGANVLTF
15	TRBV3-1/TRBV3-2	-	-	TRBJ1-2	TGTGCCAGCAGCCAAGAGGGGAGGGTGGCCTATGGCTACACCTTC	CASSQEGRVAYGYTF
19	TRBV10-1	-	TRBD1	TRBJ2-2	TGCGCCAGCAGTGACCCAGTAGGGAAAGGGGGCGTAGGGTCCGGGGAGCTGTTTTTT	CASSDPVGKGGVGSGELFF
14	TRBV18	-	TRBD1	TRBJ1-2	TGTGCCAGCTCACCAGGACAGGGGGGATCTGGCTACACCTTC	CASSPGQGGSGYTF
14	TRBV19	-	-	TRBJ1-4	TGTGCCAGTAGTCCAGACCCCCAAGGGGGAAAACTGTTTTTT	CASSPDPQGGKLFF
12	TRBV10-3	-	-	TRBJ2-7	TGTGCCATCAGTGATAATCTCCGCGAGCAGTACTTC	CAISDNLREQYF
14	TRBV30	once	-	TRBJ2-5	TGTGCCTGGAATGTGGGGGCTTATCAAGAGACCCAGTACTTC	CAWNVGAYQETQYF
17	TRBV7-9	-	TRBD2	TRBJ2-1	TGTGCCAGCAGCCCGTTTAGCGGGAGGGCCGGGAGCGATGAGCAGTTCTTC	CASSPFSGRAGSDEQFF
13	TRBV21-1	-	-	TRBJ2-7	TGTGCCAGCGGGCGGACAGGGTACTACGAGCAGTACTTC	CASGRTGYYEQYF
13	TRBV24-1	-	-	TRBJ1-5	TGTGCCACCAGTGAGCCAGGGCTTCAGCCCCAGCATTTT	CATSEPGLQPQHF
13	TRBV19	once	-	TRBJ2-7	TGTGCCAGTAGACGACAGGACTCCTACGAGCAGTACTTC	CASRRQDSYEQYF
15	TRBV19	-	TRBD1	TRBJ1-5	TGTGCCAGTACCAAGACAGGGGGCGATTATCAGCCCCAGCATTTT	CASTKTGGDYQPQHF
13	TRBV7-2	-	-	TRBJ1-2	TGTGCCAGCAGCTTAAAGACAAACTATGGCTACACCTTC	CASSLKTNYGYTF
19	TRBV15	once	TRBD1	TRBJ1-5	TGTGCCACCAGCAGAGATGGAACGGAGACAGGGATTTCCAATCAGCCCCAGCATTTT	CATSRDGTETGISNQPQHF
15	TRBV27	-	-	TRBJ2-5	TGTGCCAGCAGTTTGGAGGGGGCGGGTCGGGAGACCCAGTACTTC	CASSLEGAGRETQYF
14	TRBV28	-	-	TRBJ1-4	TGTGCCAGCAGTTTCTGGGACACAAATGAAAAACTGTTTTTT	CASSFWDTNEKLFF
12	TRBV6-5	-	TRBD2	TRBJ2-7	TGTGCCAGCTTCGGACTAGCGGACGAGCAGTACTTC	CASFGLADEQYF